Shown below are 28 T cell receptor beta chains from a single sample sequenced in a study of read filtering for tumor transcriptome and immune sequencing. From roughly 400 ng of RNA, a library with molecular barcoded alpha/delta and beta/gamma adaptors was made. From the reads, TCRdb called clonotypes with MiXCR, one entry per CDR3 protein. Altogether approximately 43,000 distinct CDR3 sequences are present, around 15% being singletons, with the ten largest covering around 30%. Sequencing was performed on a population of CD138-negative cells sorted from bone marrow. Source of these receptors: a donor at least 40 years old with multiple myeloma.

As for this clonotype: A far larger clone is only one base removed, so a read error is likely. V is TRBV6-5 and J is TRBJ2-1; 7 nucleotides align to TRBD2. Germline trimming cut 5 bases from V and 4 bases from J; bases unmatched to any gene: 11. The length of the CDR3 is 16 residues. Per germline, CDR1 MNHEY and CDR2 SVGAGI. The CDR3, as DNA: TGTGCCAGCAGTGAATCCCAAGCGGGACTGTACAATGAGCAGTTCTTC. Its translation: CASSESQAGLYNEQFF.

There are many counts of this clonotype. The chain has TRBV27 and TRBJ2-1; D is uncertain. The germline V and J ends were trimmed by 3 bases and 2 bases, with 11 bases remaining between them. The germline CDR1 and CDR2 sequences are MNHEY and SMNVEV (reference sequence). CDR3 size: 15 residues. The CDR3 region is CASSFDWSPYNEQFF. The CDR3, as DNA: TGTGCCAGCAGTTTCGACTGGTCCCCCTACAATGAGCAGTTCTTC.

The chain has TRBV28 and TRBJ1-3; TRBD1 aligns across 9 bases. The CDR3 has 16 residues. Trimming took 4 bases from V and 0 from J; bases not matched to a gene: 4. Germline V CDR1 and CDR2: MDHEN, SYDVKM. Written as DNA, the CDR3 is TGTGCCAGCAGTTGGGGGACAGGGAACTCTGGAAACACCATATATTTT. It specifies CASSWGTGNSGNTIYF.

This clonotype was picked up many times. A much larger clone sits a single nucleotide away, making a read error possible. V usage is TRBV29-1 and J usage is TRBJ2-1, with D tentatively TRBD2 (5 bases). CDR3 length equals 12 residues. Germline CDR1 SQVTM, CDR2 ANQGSEA. The CDR3 DNA reads as TGCAGCGCTGAAGCCAGAGGGTATGAGCAGTTCTTC. It codes for CSAEARGYEQFF.

This clonotype was recorded many times. V usage is TRBV30 and J usage is TRBJ1-1; D is unresolved. V was trimmed by 3 bases and J by 3 bases, leaving 11 bases between them. The CDR3 has 13 residues. From germline, CDR1 is GTSNPN and CDR2 SVGIG (reference sequence). The CDR3 loop reads CAWRTAGDTEAFF. The DNA of the CDR3 is TGTGCCTGGAGAACGGCTGGCGACACTGAAGCTTTCTTT.

This clonotype was seen more than once but under ten times. The chain joins TRBV6-4 to TRBJ2-1, with a weak D call TRBD1 (5 bases). Germline loops: CDR1 MRHNA, CDR2 SNTAGT. V was pared by 2 bases and J by 0 bases, with 5 bases between. This CDR3 spans 14 amino acids. CDR3 DNA sequence: TGTGCCAGCAGTGACCAGGGCTCCTACAATGAGCAGTTCTTC. This translates into CASSDQGSYNEQFF.

Ten or more counts support this clonotype. This sequence joins TRBV4-1 and TRBJ2-3; TRBD2 aligns across 10 bases. Germline V lookup: CDR1 MGHRA, CDR2 YSYEKL. The trim removed 6 bases at V and 6 bases at J, leaving 6 bases unmatched. There are 14 residues in the CDR3. The DNA for the CDR3 is TGCGCCAGCAGGGATCTAGCGGGAGTTGATACGCAGTATTTT. It codes for CASRDLAGVDTQYF.

This clonotype was seen ten or more times. V is TRBV4-1 and J is TRBJ2-3; D is possibly TRBD1 (7 bases). Germline-derived CDR1 and CDR2 are MGHRA and YSYEKL. The CDR3 covers 13 residues. Trimming pared 0 bases from V and 8 bases from J, leaving 9 bases between. CDR3 in amino acids: CASSQDQGGTQYF. In DNA, the CDR3 is TGCGCCAGCAGCCAAGATCAGGGGGGTACGCAGTATTTT.

A remark on this clonotype: The CDR3 does not end in the conserved phenylalanine or tryptophan, so this is likely a read error. The DNA is omitted, as the CDR3 cannot be located on it reliably, and the CDR3 follows TCRdb's listing. The J gene is TRBJ2-1, the V gene TRBV28; no DNA check was done on the table's D call, TRBD1. The CDR3 totals 12 residues, both ends included. CDR1 is MDHEN, CDR2 SYDVKM, per germline. The CDR3 loop is CASSPSGNELFL.

Comments on this clonotype: This may stem from a read error, because a much larger clone lies one nucleotide away. This sequence joins TRBV10-3 and TRBJ2-5, with D perhaps being TRBD1 or TRBD2 (5 bases each). The germline V gene encodes CDR1 ENHRY and CDR2 SYGVKD. This CDR3 is built from 17 residues. This CDR3 reads CAFSPGPRPKTLETQYF. CDR3 DNA: TGTGCCTTCAGTCCGGGACCCAGACCCAAAACCTTGGAGACCCAGTACTTC.

This clonotype was found many times. This chain joins TRBV29-1 and TRBJ1-1; D unclear. Trimming removed 0 bases from V and 8 bases from J, with 10 bases in between. Germline CDR1 and CDR2: SQVTM and ANQGSEA. The CDR3 contains 12 residues. The CDR3 DNA sequence: TGCAGCGTTGAAGAAAACAGTCCCGAAGCTTTCTTT. Amino acids: CSVEENSPEAFF.

In this sample, this clonotype turned up many times. The rearrangement uses TRBV30 and TRBJ2-3; D is ambiguous. CDR1 is GTSNPN, CDR2 SVGIG, per germline (reference sequence). This CDR3 has 13 residues. Trimming removed 0 bases at V and 5 bases at J, with 9 bases between. CDR3 nucleotide sequence: TGTGCCTGGAGTGTACTTGGAATAGATACGCAGTATTTT. The encoded protein is CAWSVLGIDTQYF.

The V and J genes are TRBV29-1 and TRBJ2-2, with D perhaps TRBD2 (6 bases). This CDR3 has 14 amino acids. Trimming stripped 3 bases from V and 0 bases from J, with 8 bases between. CDR1 and CDR2 (germline): SQVTM, ANQGSEA. The CDR3 DNA sequence: TGCAGCGTTGACGGCGGGACGAACACCGGGGAGCTGTTTTTT. Protein sequence: CSVDGGTNTGELFF.

This rearrangement joins TRBV27 to TRBJ2-7, with a tentative D call TRBD2 (5 bases). The CDR3 is made up of 15 amino acids. V was shortened by 5 bases and J by 3 bases, with 17 bases between the two germline ends. Germline CDR1 is MNHEY and CDR2 is SMNVEV (reference sequence). CDR3 loop: CASSGIGIEDYEQYF. The CDR3, as DNA: TGTGCCAGCAGTGGTATCGGGATAGAAGACTACGAGCAGTACTTC.

This clonotype is medium-sized in the sample. V gene TRBV20-1 combines with J gene TRBJ2-1; unclear D gene. There are 14 residues in the CDR3. V gave up 3 bases and J gave up 2 bases, with 11 bases separating them. Germline assignment: CDR1 DFQATT and CDR2 SNEGSKA (reference sequence). CDR3 sequence reads: CSASVLTPYNEQFF. The CDR3 DNA follows: TGCAGTGCTAGCGTTCTAACACCCTACAATGAGCAGTTCTTC.

Concerning this clonotype itself: This may stem from a read error, because a much larger clone lies one nucleotide away. The V call is TRBV10-1, the J call TRBJ2-2, with D perhaps matching TRBD2 (5 bases). Germline loops: CDR1 WNHNN, CDR2 SYGVQD (reference sequence). The CDR3 loop spans 15 amino acids. The CDR3 DNA is TGTGCCATCAGTGGGTGGGAGAGGAAGACCGGGGAGCTGTTTTTT. It yields the protein CAISGWERKTGELFF.

This clonotype was recorded many times. The chain carries TRBV13 and TRBJ2-1; TRBD2 matches at 8 bases. Trimming removed 6 bases from V and 2 bases from J; junction bases left unmatched: 9. The CDR3 spans 16 residues. Germline CDR1 is PRHDT and CDR2 is FYEKMQ (reference sequence). The CDR3 sequence: CASSRSGSETYNEQFF. In DNA, the CDR3 is TGTGCCAGCAGTCGCAGCGGGAGCGAGACCTACAATGAGCAGTTCTTC.

This clonotype was detected many times. The V gene is TRBV5-4, the J gene TRBJ2-3; 11 bases fit TRBD2. Per the germline V gene, CDR1 is SGHNT and CDR2 is YYREEE (reference sequence). There are 15 residues in the CDR3. V shed 4 bases, J shed 5 bases, and the junction held 6 bases outside the gene matches. The DNA for the CDR3 is TGTGCCAGCAGCACAACTAGCGGGAGTGAAGATACGCAGTATTTT. This translates into CASSTTSGSEDTQYF.

The gene calls are TRBV27 and TRBJ2-7, with D tentatively TRBD1 (6 bases). V was trimmed by 9 bases and J by 3 bases, leaving 15 bases between them. Germline values: CDR1 MNHEY, CDR2 SMNVEV (reference sequence). The CDR3 totals 13 residues. CDR3 in DNA: TGTGCCAGTAGCTTTAGGACAGACTACGAGCAGTACTTC. Translating gives CASSFRTDYEQYF.

This clonotype has a count of ten or more. The chain combines TRBV3-1 with TRBJ1-1; D gene ambiguous. Germline CDR1 and CDR2: LGHDT and YNNKEL (reference sequence). The CDR3 runs 14 residues. Trimming pared 1 base from V and 7 bases from J, leaving 13 bases between. The CDR3 bases are TGTGCCAGCAGCCAAGCCAACGCACAGATTGAAGCTTTCTTT. Protein product: CASSQANAQIEAFF.

About this clonotype: The CDR3 ends on some other residue instead of the conserved phenylalanine or tryptophan, so this is likely a read error. The DNA is omitted, as the CDR3 cannot be located on it reliably, and the CDR3 follows TCRdb's listing. The genes are TRBV24-1 and TRBJ2-1; the table's D call, TRBD2, has no DNA check behind it. The CDR3 length is 17 residues, termini included. Looked up from germline, CDR1 is KGHDR and CDR2 is SFDVKD. CDR3: CATSTGISGSGYNEQIS.

This clonotype was recorded at least ten times. The chain combines TRBV4-1 with TRBJ2-3, with 13 bases aligning to TRBD2. The CDR3 length is 20 residues. V lost 0 bases and J lost 4; bases outside the gene matches: 13. CDR1 is MGHRA, CDR2 YSYEKL, per germline. The CDR3 protein is CASSQDSFRTSGGGADTQYF. The CDR3 nucleotides are TGCGCCAGCAGCCAAGATAGCTTCCGGACTAGCGGGGGAGGGGCAGATACGCAGTATTTT.

There are a few counts of this clonotype. The CDR3 loop reads CSAVAVGETQYF. CDR3 nucleotide sequence: TGCAGTGCTGTGGCTGTTGGAGAGACCCAGTACTTC. V usage is TRBV20-1 and J usage is TRBJ2-5; D is undetermined. Per the germline V gene, CDR1 is DFQATT and CDR2 is SNEGSKA (reference sequence). The CDR3 loop spans 12 amino acids. Trimming pared 5 bases from V and 4 bases from J, leaving 11 bases between.

This clonotype was seen at least ten times. The chain employs TRBV11-1 and TRBJ1-1; a possible D gene is TRBD1 (5 bases). This CDR3 is 17 amino acids long. The germline V gene encodes CDR1 SGHAT and CDR2 FQDESV (reference sequence). Trimming removed 3 bases at V and 0 bases at J, with 17 bases between. The CDR3 nucleotides are TGTGCCAGCAGCTTTCTTGTAATTGACAGAGTGAACACTGAAGCTTTCTTT. Residues: CASSFLVIDRVNTEAFF.

Ten or more counts support this clonotype. The chain combines TRBV2 with TRBJ2-1; no clear D gene. This CDR3 has 13 residues. V dropped 4 bases and J dropped 4 bases, with 8 bases sitting between them. The germline gives CDR1 SNHLY, CDR2 FYNNEI. This CDR3 reads CASSVGIYNEQFF. The CDR3 DNA reads TGTGCCAGCAGTGTTGGGATTTACAATGAGCAGTTCTTC.

The chain joins TRBV5-8 to TRBJ2-7, with D unclear. CDR3 length equals 16 residues. Germline CDR1 is SGHTS and CDR2 is YDEGEE. The V and J ends lost 2 bases and 7 bases respectively, with 22 bases between them. The CDR3 region has the DNA TGTGCCAGCAGCTTCTCTGGACCGACGCCCCTCGTGGAGCAGTACTTC. Its translation is CASSFSGPTPLVEQYF.

This chain joins TRBV27 and TRBJ1-1; the D gene is possibly TRBD1 (5 bases). This CDR3 spans 14 amino acids. From germline, CDR1 is MNHEY and CDR2 SMNVEV (reference sequence). Deletions cut 2 bases from V and 1 base from J, with 8 bases between. The CDR3 DNA sequence: TGTGCCAGCAGTTTACGACAGACGAACACTGAAGCTTTCTTT. Its protein product is CASSLRQTNTEAFF.

This clonotype has a count of ten or more. The chain combines TRBV5-1 with TRBJ1-6; 7 bases match TRBD1. The CDR3 is 15 residues long. V shed 2 bases, J shed 7 bases, and the junction held 6 bases outside the gene matches. Germline V gene sequence: CDR1 SGHRS, CDR2 YFSETQ. CDR3 coding DNA: TGCGCCAGCAGCTTCTCCGGGACAGAAAATTCACCCCTCCACTTT. This translates into CASSFSGTENSPLHF.